This T cell receptor (beta chain) was sequenced during a study of shared clonotypes between healthy human individuals. This clone has just one count. Produced via immunoSEQ multiplex PCR; TCRdb's table is partial and in-frame only. This table has around 480,000 clones, about 75% appearing once. Germline assignment: CDR1 LNHDA and CDR2 SQIVND (reference sequence). CDR3 length: 12 residues. With 2 bases removed from V and 7 bases from J, the gap between germline ends came to 6 bases. The sample consisted of PBMCs. This TCR came from a woman aged 40-49 years in good health. Some clones in this sample may be carry-over from other donors' samples. V is TRBV19 and J is TRBJ2-1; D call uncertain. DNA of the CDR3: TGTGCCAGTAGTATAACAAGTAATGAGCAGTTCTTC. This gives the protein CASSITSNEQFF.